Sequencing of this T cell receptor beta chain was carried out in a study of shared clonotypes between healthy human individuals. Trimming shortened V by 0 bases and J by 2 bases, and 11 bases separated the two germline ends. The germline gives CDR1 LNHNV, CDR2 YYDKDF (reference sequence). The CDR3 spans 15 residues. With regard to this clone: Its antigen is as yet unknown.

Regarding the study as a whole: Blood was the only sampled material, and tissue repertoires likely differ.

The replicate PCRs on unsorted PBMC were given approximately 0.3 ug DNA, which is 25,000 to 35,000 T cell genomes. Assay: immunoSEQ multiplex PCR; the TCRdb copy retains only in-frame clones and omits some. The sample contains around 500,000 clones, 79% of which appear only once. The sequence derives from a woman aged 40 to 50 in good health. Some clones in this sample may be carry-over from other donors' samples. Sequenced material: PBMCs. V usage is TRBV15 and J usage is TRBJ2-7; perhaps TRBD1 as D (6 bases). The CDR3 spells CATSRDRQGPYEQYF. In nucleotides, the CDR3 is TGTGCCACCAGCAGAGATCGGCAGGGGCCCTACGAGCAGTACTTC.